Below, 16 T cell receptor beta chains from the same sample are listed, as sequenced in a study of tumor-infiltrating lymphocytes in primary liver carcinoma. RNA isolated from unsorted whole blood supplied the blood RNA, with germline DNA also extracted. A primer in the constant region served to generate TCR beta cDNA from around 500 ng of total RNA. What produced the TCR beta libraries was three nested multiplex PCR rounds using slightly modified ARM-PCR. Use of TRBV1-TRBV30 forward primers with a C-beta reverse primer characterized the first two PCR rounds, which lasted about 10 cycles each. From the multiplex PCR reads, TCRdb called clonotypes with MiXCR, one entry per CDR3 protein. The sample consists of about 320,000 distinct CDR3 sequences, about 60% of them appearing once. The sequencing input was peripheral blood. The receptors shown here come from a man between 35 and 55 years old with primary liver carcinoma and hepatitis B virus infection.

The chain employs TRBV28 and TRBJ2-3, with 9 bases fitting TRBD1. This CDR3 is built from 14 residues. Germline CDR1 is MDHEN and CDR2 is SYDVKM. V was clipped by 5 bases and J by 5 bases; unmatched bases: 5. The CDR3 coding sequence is TGTGCCAGCAGTCTCTTGGGACAGGGAGATACGCAGTATTTT. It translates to CASSLLGQGDTQYF.

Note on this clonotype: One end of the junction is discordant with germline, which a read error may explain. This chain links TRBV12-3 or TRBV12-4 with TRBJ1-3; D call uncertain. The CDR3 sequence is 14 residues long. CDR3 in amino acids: CARSSGPSTLGIYF. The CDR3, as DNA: TGTGCCAGAAGTTCCGGGCCCTCAACCTTAGGCATATATTTT.

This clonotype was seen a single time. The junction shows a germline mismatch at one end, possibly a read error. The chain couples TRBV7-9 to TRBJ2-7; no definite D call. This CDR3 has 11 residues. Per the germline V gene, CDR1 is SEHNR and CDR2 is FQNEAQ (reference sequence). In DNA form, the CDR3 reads TGTACCAGCAGCTTCTCCTACGAGCAGTACTTC. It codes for CTSSFSYEQYF.

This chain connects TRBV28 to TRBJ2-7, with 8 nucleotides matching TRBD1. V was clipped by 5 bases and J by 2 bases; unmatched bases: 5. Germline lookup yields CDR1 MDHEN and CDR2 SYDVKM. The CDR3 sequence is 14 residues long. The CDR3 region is CASSRDRPPYEQYF. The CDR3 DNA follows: TGTGCCAGCAGTAGGGACAGGCCGCCCTACGAGCAGTACTTC.

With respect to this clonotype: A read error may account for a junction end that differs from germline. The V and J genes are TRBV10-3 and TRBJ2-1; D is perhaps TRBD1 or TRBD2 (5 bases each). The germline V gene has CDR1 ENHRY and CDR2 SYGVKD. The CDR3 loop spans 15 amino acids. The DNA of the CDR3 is TGTGCCATCAGTGAGCCAGAGGGACCCTACAATGAGCACTTCTTC. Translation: CAISEPEGPYNEHFF.

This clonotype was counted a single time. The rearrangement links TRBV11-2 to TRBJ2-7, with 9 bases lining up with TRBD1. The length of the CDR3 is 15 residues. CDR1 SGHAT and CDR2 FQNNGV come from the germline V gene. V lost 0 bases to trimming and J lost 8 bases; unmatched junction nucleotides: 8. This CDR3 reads CASSLDGTGLVKQYF. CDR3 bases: TGTGCCAGCAGCTTAGATGGGACAGGGCTCGTCAAGCAGTACTTC.

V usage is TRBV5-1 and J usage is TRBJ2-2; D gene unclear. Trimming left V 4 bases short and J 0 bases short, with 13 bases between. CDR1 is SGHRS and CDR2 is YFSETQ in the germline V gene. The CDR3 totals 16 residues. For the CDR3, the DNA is TGCGCCAGCAGCCCGGCGGCGGCGTCGAACACCGGGGAGCTGTTTTTT. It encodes CASSPAAASNTGELFF.

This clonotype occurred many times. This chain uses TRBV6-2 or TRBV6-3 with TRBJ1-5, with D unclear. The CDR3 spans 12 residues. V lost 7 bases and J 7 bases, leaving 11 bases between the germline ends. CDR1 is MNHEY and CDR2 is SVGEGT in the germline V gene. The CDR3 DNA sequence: TGTGCCAGCAACCATGGGATACAGCCCCAGCATTTT. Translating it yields CASNHGIQPQHF.

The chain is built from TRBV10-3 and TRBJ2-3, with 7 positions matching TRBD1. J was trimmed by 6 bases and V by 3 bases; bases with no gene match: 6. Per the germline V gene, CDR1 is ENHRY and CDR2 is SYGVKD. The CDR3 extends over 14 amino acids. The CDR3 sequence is CAISDTGEWDTQYF. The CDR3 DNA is TGTGCCATCAGTGACACAGGGGAATGGGATACGCAGTATTTT.

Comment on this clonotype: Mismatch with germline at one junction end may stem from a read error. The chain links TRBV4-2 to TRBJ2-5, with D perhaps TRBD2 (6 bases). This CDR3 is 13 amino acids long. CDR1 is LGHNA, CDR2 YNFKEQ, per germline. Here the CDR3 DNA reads TGTGGCAGCAACCTATCGGGAGTGGAGACCCAGTACTTC. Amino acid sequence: CGSNLSGVETQYF.

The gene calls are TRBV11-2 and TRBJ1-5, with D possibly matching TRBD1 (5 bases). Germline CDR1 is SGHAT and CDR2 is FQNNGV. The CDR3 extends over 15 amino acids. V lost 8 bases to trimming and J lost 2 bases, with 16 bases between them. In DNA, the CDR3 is TGTGCCAGCGACATAGGCAGGGAGGGCAATCAGCCCCAGCATTTT. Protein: CASDIGREGNQPQHF.

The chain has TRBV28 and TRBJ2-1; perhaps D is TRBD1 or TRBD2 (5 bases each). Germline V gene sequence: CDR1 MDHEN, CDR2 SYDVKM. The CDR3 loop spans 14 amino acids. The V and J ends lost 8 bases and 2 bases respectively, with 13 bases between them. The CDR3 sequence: CASVGPGPYNEQFF. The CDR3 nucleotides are TGTGCCAGCGTAGGGCCGGGGCCCTACAATGAGCAGTTCTTC.

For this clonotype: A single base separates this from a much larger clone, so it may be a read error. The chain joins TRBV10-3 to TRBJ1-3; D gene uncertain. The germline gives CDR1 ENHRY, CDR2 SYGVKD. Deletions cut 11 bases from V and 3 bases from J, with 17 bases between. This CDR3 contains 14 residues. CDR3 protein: CASSSGKGGNTIYF. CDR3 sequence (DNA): TGTGCCTCCTCCTCCGGGAAAGGTGGAAACACCATATATTTT.

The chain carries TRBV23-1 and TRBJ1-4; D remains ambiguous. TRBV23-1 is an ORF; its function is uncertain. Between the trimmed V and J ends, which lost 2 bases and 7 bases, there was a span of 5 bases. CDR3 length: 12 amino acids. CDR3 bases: TGCGCCAGCAGTCAAAATGGTGAAAAACTGTTTTTT. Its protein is CASSQNGEKLFF.

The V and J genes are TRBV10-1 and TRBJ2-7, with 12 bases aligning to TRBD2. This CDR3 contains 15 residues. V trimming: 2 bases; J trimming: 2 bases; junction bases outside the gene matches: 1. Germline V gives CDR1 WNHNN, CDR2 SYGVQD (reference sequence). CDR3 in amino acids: CASSETSGRPYEQYF. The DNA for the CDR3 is TGCGCCAGCAGTGAGACTAGCGGGAGGCCCTACGAGCAGTACTTC.

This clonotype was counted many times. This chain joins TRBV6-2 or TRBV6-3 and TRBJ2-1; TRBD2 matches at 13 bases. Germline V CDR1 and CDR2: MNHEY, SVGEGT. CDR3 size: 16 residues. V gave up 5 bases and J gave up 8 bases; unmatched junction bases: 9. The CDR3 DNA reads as TGTGCCAGCAGTCAACTCGGACTAGCGGGAGCCGATGAGCAGTTCTTC. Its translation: CASSQLGLAGADEQFF.